The sequence of this TCR beta chain was determined in a study of T cell responses to AZD1222 COVID-19 vaccine. Overall study results and limits: Unmutated variant regions are reportedly targeted by nearly half of spike-specific TCRs. Spike-spanning, vaccine-associated CD4 TCRs were dominant at 160-218 and 743-854.

With 1 base removed from V and 4 bases from J, the gap between germline ends came to 10 bases. Germline V gives CDR1 SGHTA, CDR2 FQGNSA. The length of the CDR3 is 14 residues. As concerns this clone: Antigen specificity is unknown.

This table comes from immunoSEQ multiplex PCR, and its TCRdb copy is limited to in-frame clones, with some not included. The sample records about 130,000 clones, 93% being singletons. The source is an adult in good health. Sequencing was performed on peripheral blood, taken on day 0 of AZD1222 vaccination. The chain is built from TRBV7-2 and TRBJ1-2; D is uncertain. The CDR3 loop reads CASSLDASIYGYTF. As DNA, the CDR3 is TGTGCCAGCAGCTTAGACGCCAGCATCTATGGCTACACCTTC. The variable domain in full, completed from reference TRBV7-2 and TRBJ1-2, reads GAGVSQSPSNKVTEKGKDVELRCDPISGHTALYWYRQSLGQGLEFLIYFQGNSAPDKSGLPSDRFSAERTGGSVSTLTIQRTQQEDSAVYLCASSLDASIYGYTFGSGTRLTVV.